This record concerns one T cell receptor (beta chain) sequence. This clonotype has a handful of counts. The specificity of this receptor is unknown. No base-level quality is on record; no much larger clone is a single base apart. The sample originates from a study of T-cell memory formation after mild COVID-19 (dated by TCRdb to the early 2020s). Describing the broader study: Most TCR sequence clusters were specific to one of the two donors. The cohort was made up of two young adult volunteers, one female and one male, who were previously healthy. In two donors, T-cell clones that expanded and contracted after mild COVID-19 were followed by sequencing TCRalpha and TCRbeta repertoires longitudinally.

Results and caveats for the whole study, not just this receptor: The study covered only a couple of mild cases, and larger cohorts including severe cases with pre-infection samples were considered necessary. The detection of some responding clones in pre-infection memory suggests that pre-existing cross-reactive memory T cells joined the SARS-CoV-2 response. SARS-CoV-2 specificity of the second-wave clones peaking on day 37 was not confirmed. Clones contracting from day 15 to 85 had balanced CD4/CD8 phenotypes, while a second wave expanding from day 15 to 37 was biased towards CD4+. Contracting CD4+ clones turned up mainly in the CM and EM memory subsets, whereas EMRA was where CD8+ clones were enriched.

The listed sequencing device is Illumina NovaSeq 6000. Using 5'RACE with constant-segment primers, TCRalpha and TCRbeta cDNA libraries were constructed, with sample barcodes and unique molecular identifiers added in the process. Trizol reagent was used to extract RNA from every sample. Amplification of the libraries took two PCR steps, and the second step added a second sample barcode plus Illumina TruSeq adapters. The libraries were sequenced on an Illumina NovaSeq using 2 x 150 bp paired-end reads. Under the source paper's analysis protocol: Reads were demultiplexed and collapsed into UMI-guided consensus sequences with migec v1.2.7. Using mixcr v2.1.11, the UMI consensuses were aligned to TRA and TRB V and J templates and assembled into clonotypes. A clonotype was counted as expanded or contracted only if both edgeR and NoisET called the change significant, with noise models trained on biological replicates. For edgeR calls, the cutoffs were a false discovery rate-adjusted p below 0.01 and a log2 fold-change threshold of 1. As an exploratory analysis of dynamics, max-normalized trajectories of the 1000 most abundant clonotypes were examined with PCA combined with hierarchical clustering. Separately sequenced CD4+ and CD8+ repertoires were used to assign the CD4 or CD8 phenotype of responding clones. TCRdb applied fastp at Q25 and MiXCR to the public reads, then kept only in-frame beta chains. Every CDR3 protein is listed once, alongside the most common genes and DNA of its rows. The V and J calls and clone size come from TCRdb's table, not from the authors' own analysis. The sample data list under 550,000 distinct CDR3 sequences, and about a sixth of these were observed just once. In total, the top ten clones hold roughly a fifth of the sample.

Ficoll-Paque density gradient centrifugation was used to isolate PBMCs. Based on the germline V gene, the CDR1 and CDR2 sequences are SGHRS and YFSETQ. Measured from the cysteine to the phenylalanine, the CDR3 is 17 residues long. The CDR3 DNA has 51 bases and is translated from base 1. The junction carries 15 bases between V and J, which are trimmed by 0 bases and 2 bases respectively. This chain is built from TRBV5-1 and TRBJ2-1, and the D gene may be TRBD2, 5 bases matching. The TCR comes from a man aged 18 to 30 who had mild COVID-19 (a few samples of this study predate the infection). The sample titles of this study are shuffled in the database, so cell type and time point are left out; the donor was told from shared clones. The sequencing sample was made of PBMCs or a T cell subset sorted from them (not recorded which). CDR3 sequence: CASSLVGGPEAYNEQFF. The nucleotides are TGCGCCAGCAGCTTGGTCGGCGGCCCGGAGGCCTACAATGAGCAGTTCTTC.